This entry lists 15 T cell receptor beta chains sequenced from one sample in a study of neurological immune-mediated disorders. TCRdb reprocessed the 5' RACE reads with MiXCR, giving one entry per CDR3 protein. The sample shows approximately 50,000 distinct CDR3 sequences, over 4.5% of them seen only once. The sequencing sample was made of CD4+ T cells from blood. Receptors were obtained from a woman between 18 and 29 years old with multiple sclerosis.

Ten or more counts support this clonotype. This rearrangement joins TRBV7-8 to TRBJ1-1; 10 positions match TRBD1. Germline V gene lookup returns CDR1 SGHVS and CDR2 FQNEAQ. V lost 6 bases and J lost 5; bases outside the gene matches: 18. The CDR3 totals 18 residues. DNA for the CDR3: TGTGCCAGCAGGGCTTATATGGGGACAGGGGCTCCCGGGACTGAAGCTTTCTTT. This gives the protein CASRAYMGTGAPGTEAFF.

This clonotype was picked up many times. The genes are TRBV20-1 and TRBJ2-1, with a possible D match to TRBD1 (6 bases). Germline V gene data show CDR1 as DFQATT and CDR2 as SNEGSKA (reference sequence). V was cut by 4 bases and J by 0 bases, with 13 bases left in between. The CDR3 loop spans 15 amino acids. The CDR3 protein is CSAKNRVSSYNEQFF. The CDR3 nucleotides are TGCAGTGCTAAAAACAGGGTGAGCTCCTACAATGAGCAGTTCTTC.

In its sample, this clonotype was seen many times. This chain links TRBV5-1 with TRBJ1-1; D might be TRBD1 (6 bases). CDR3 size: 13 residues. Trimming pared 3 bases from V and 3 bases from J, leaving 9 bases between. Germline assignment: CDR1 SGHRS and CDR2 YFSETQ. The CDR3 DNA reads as TGCGCCAGCAGCTCGAGGGGGGACACTGAAGCTTTCTTT. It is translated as CASSSRGDTEAFF.

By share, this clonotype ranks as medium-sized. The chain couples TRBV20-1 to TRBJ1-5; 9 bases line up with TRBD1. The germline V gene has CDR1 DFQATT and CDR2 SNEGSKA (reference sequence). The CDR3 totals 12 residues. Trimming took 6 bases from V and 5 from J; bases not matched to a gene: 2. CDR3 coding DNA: TGCAGTGCGGGACAGGGCGATCAGCCCCAGCATTTT. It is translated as CSAGQGDQPQHF.

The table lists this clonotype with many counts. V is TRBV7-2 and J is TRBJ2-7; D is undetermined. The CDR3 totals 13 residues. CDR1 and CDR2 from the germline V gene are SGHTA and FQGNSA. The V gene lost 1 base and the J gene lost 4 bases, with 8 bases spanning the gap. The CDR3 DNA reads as TGTGCCAGCAGCTTAGTAGCCTTTTACGAGCAGTACGTC. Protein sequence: CASSLVAFYEQYV.

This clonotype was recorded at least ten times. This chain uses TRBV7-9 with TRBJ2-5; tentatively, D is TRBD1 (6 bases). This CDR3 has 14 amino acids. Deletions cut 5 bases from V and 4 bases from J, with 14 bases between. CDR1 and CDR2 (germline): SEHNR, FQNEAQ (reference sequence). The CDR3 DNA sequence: TGTGCCAGCAGCCGGAATACAGGGCCAGAGACCCAGTACTTC. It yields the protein CASSRNTGPETQYF.

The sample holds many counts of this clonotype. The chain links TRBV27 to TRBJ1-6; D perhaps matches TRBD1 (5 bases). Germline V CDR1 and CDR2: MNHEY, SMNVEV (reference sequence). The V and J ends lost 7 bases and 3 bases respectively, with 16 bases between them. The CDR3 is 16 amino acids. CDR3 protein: CASKGEGADYNSPLHF. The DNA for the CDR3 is TGTGCCAGCAAAGGAGAAGGGGCGGACTATAATTCACCCCTCCACTTT.

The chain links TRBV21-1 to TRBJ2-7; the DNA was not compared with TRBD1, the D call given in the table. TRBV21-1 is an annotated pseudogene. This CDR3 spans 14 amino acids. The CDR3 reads CASRGGQRPYEQYF. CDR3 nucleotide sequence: TGTGCCAGCAGGGGGGGACAGAGACCATACGAGCAGTACTTC.

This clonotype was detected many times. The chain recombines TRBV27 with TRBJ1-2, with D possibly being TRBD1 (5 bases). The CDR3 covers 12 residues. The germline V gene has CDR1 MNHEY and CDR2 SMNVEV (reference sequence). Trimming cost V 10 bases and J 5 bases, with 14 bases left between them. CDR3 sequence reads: CAIRSRVYGYTF. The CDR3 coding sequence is TGTGCCATAAGAAGCAGGGTATATGGCTACACCTTC.

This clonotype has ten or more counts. The CDR3 nucleotides read TGTGCCAGCAGCTTGGACACAGGGGGTTCTATCTACGAGCAGTACGTC. Protein product: CASSLDTGGSIYEQYV. The chain couples TRBV5-6 to TRBJ2-7, with 8 bases matching TRBD1. Germline values: CDR1 SGHDT, CDR2 YYEEEE. The J segment lost 3 bases and the V segment lost 0 bases, leaving 8 bases of the junction unmatched. This CDR3 has 16 amino acids.

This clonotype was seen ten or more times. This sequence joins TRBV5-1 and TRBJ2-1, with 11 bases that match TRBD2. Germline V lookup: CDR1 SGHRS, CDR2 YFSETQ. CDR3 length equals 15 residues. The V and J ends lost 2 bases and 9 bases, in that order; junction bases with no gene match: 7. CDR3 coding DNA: TGCGCCAGCAGCTTATTGACTAGCGGGGAGGCTGAGCAGTTCTTC. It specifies CASSLLTSGEAEQFF.

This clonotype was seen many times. The CDR3 sequence: CAWSAGQGGYEQYF. CDR3 sequence (DNA): TGTGCCTGGAGTGCGGGACAGGGCGGGTACGAGCAGTACTTC. The rearrangement uses TRBV30 and TRBJ2-7; the match to TRBD1 covers 9 bases. Germline V lookup: CDR1 GTSNPN, CDR2 SVGIG (reference sequence). Trimming removed 1 base from V and 4 bases from J; junction bases left unmatched: 5. The CDR3 loop spans 14 amino acids. Using reference TRBV30 and TRBJ2-7 for the parts outside the CDR3, the full variable domain is SQTIHQWPATLVQPVGSPLSLECTVEGTSNPNLYWYRQAAGRGLQLLFYSVGIGQISSEVPQNLSASRPQDRQFILSSKKLLLSDSGFYLCAWSAGQGGYEQYFGPGTRLTVT.

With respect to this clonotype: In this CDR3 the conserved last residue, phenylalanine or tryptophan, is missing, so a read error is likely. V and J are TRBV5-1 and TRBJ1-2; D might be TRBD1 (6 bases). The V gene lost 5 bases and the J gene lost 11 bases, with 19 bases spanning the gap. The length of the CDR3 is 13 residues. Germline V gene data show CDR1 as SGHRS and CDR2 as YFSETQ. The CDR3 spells CASSFEQGRLYTC. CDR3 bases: TGCGCCAGCAGTTTTGAACAGGGCCGGCTATACACCTGC.

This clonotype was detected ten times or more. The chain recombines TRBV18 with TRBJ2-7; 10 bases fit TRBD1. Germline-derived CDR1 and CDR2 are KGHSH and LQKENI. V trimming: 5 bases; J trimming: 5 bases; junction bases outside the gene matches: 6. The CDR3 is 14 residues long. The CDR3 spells CASSISGQGNEQYV. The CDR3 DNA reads TGTGCCAGCTCAATTTCGGGACAGGGGAACGAGCAGTACGTC.

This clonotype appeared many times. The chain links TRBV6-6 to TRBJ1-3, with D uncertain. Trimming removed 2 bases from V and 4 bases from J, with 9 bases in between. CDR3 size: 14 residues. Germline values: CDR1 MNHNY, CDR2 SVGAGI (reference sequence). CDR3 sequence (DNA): TGTGCCAGCAGTTACGTGGGAGAGGGAAACACCATATATTTT. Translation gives CASSYVGEGNTIYF.